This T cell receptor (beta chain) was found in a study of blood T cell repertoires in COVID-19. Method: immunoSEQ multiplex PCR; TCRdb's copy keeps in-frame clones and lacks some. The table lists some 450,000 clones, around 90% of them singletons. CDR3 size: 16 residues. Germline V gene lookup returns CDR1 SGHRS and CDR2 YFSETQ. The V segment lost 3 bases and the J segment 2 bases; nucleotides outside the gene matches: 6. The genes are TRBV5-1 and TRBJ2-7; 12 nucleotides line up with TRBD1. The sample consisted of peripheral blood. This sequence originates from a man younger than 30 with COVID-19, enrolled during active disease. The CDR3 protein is CASSWGQGAETYEQYF. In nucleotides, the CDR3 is TGCGCCAGCAGCTGGGGACAGGGGGCGGAAACCTACGAGCAGTACTTC.